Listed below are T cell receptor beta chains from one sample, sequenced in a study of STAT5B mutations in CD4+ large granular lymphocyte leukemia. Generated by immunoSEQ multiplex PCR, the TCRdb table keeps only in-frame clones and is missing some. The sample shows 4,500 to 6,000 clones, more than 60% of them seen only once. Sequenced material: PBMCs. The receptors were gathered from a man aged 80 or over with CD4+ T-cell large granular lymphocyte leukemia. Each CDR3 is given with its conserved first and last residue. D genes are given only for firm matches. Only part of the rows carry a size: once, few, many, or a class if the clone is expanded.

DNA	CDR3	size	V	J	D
TGTGCCAGCAGCCGAGCCGGCTCCTCATCGCCCCAGCATTTT	CASSRAGSSSPQHF	.	TRBV11-2	TRBJ1-5	.
TGTGCCAGCAGCTCCTTACGACTAGCGGGTGAGCAGTTCTTC	CASSSLRLAGEQFF	.	TRBV11-2	TRBJ2-1	TRBD2
TGTGCCAGCAGCCCGGGGACTAGCGTTGGCAATGAGCAGTTCTTC	CASSPGTSVGNEQFF	.	TRBV7-9	TRBJ2-1	TRBD2
TGTGCCAGCTACAGTATTTGGGACACTGAAGCTTTCTTT	CASYSIWDTEAFF	.	TRBV27	TRBJ1-1	.
TGTGCCAGCAGGCTTTCCTCTAACTATGGCTACACCTTC	CASRLSSNYGYTF	.	TRBV28	TRBJ1-2	.
TGTGCCAGCAGTTTTGACCGCGCCTACGAGCAGTACTTC	CASSFDRAYEQYF	.	TRBV27	TRBJ2-7	.
TGTGCCAGCAGTTCCTCATTCCGGGCCCGGAGGGCTGAAGCTTTCTTT	CASSSSFRARRAEAFF	.	TRBV27	TRBJ1-1	.
TGTGCCATTCCAATCGGGACAGGGGGCGGGTACACCTTC	CAIPIGTGGGYTF	.	TRBV11-2	TRBJ1-2	TRBD1
TGTGCCAGCAGCGTAGCTCCTAGCGGGAGCAACGAGCAGTACTTC	CASSVAPSGSNEQYF	.	TRBV9	TRBJ2-7	TRBD2
TGTGCCAGCAGCACTCACGAGGGTGAAAAACTGTTTTTT	CASSTHEGEKLFF	.	TRBV7-2	TRBJ1-4	.
TGTGCCACCAGCAGAGATGGGTGGCAGGGCACTGAAGCTTTCTTT	CATSRDGWQGTEAFF	.	TRBV15	TRBJ1-1	.
TGTGCCAGCAGCGTATCACAGGACCGTTCCTCCTATGGCTACACCTTC	CASSVSQDRSSYGYTF	few	TRBV9	TRBJ1-2	.
TGTGCCAGCAGCATCAGGGGAAACGAGCAGTACTTC	CASSIRGNEQYF	few	TRBV9	TRBJ2-7	.
TGTGCCAGCAGTGAACTTCTTAACTATGGCTACACCTTC	CASSELLNYGYTF	.	TRBV2	TRBJ1-2	.
TGTGCCAGCAGGCCCCCGGGACTAGCCCCCGGGGAGCTGTTTTTT	CASRPPGLAPGELFF	few	TRBV6-1	TRBJ2-2	TRBD2
TGTGCCAGCACCTCACCGGGACAGGCCTACGAGCAGTACTTC	CASTSPGQAYEQYF	.	TRBV6-5	TRBJ2-7	TRBD1
TGTGCCAGCAGCTTAAAAACCGGGACTTCCTATGGCTACACCTTC	CASSLKTGTSYGYTF	.	TRBV7-2	TRBJ1-2	.
TGTGCCAGCAGCTCCACAAGGGAATTCGTAACTGAAGCTTTCTTT	CASSSTREFVTEAFF	.	TRBV7-9	TRBJ1-1	.
TGTGCCAGCAGTGCACTAGACCCAGCAACCTCTGGAAACACCATATATTTT	CASSALDPATSGNTIYF	.	TRBV6-1	TRBJ1-3	.
TGCGCCAGCAGCCAAGATCGGGGACTACAGGCTCCAGACGAAAAACTGTTTTTT	CASSQDRGLQAPDEKLFF	few	TRBV4-1	TRBJ1-4	.
TGTGCCAGCAGCTTGGACAGGTCCTACGAGCAGTACTTC	CASSLDRSYEQYF	.	TRBV5-4	TRBJ2-7	.
TGTGCCAGCAGCTTGCTCCGATACTTTAATTATGGCTACACCTTC	CASSLLRYFNYGYTF	once	TRBV5-4	TRBJ1-2	.
TGTGCCAGCAGTCTTGGCAGGGTACGGACCGGGGAGCTGTTTTTT	CASSLGRVRTGELFF	few	TRBV27	TRBJ2-2	.
TGTGCCAGCCTGAACAGTGAAAAACTGTTTTTT	CASLNSEKLFF	once	TRBV2	TRBJ1-4	.
TGTGCCAGCAGCCCCATGCTAGCGGGGGCGCGGGATGAGCAGTTCTTC	CASSPMLAGARDEQFF	.	TRBV5-4	TRBJ2-1	TRBD2
TGTGCCAGCGCGGTCCAGCCTAACTATGGCTACACCTTC	CASAVQPNYGYTF	.	TRBV6-5	TRBJ1-2	.
TGTGCCAGCAGCTCCCGACAGGGTGAGCAGTTCTTC	CASSSRQGEQFF	few	TRBV7-3	TRBJ2-1	TRBD1
TGTGCCAGCAGCGCCGCGCGGGCAGGTGAAGCTTTCTTT	CASSAARAGEAFF	.	TRBV9	TRBJ1-1	.
TGTGCCAGCAGTTACTCGATCGGGGGTGGAGATACGCAGTATTTT	CASSYSIGGGDTQYF	.	TRBV6-5	TRBJ2-3	.
TGTGCCAGCAGCTCCAGAGCGGGAGGCTCGGGAGATACGCAGTATTTT	CASSSRAGGSGDTQYF	.	TRBV11-2	TRBJ2-3	TRBD2
TGTGCCAGCAGTGAAGCGGGAGACACCGGGGAGCTGTTTTTT	CASSEAGDTGELFF	few	TRBV6-4	TRBJ2-2	TRBD2
TGTGCCAGCAGAGCGGGACAGGGGGGAGAGACCCAGTACTTC	CASRAGQGGETQYF	.	TRBV2	TRBJ2-5	TRBD1
TGTGCCAGCAGCGTAGGGGGCTCCCTTGATGGGCCCCAGCATTTT	CASSVGGSLDGPQHF	few	TRBV9	TRBJ1-5	.
TGTGCCATCACCCCGGACTTGGCCTACGAGCAGTACTTC	CAITPDLAYEQYF	few	TRBV10-3	TRBJ2-7	.
TGTGCCAGCAGTTACTCAGGGGGCGTTCAGCCCCAGCATTTT	CASSYSGGVQPQHF	.	TRBV6-5	TRBJ1-5	TRBD1
TGTGCCAGCAGGACTAGCTATCGGGAAAGGGCAGAGACCCAGTACTTC	CASRTSYRERAETQYF	.	TRBV28	TRBJ2-5	TRBD2
TGTGCCATCACTAGCGGGGCTCACGAGCAGTACTTC	CAITSGAHEQYF	.	TRBV10-3	TRBJ2-7	TRBD2
TGTGCCAGCAGTTCCCCCCGGGGATACCCTTGGAGCTCCTACAATGAGCAGTTCTTC	CASSSPRGYPWSSYNEQFF	.	TRBV28	TRBJ2-1	.
TGTGCCAGCAGCGGCGCCTGGGGGGGCGATGACACAGATACGCAGTATTTT	CASSGAWGGDDTDTQYF	.	TRBV7-2	TRBJ2-3	.
TGTGCCAGCAGTTTATCGGGGGGCCTGGAGACCCAGTACTTC	CASSLSGGLETQYF	.	TRBV27	TRBJ2-5	.